This T cell receptor (beta chain) is drawn from a study of T cell repertoires in cytomegalovirus infection. The study, taken as a whole, reports: It was HLA-C-restricted CMV-specific TCR beta clonotypes that dominated the response ex vivo.

MiXCR was run by TCRdb on the reads, yielding one entry per CDR3 protein. Among fewer than 150,000 distinct CDR3 sequences listed, 30% to 35% were seen once. In germline, CDR1 is MNHNY, CDR2 SVGAGI (reference sequence). The CDR3 consists of 13 residues. V was clipped by 2 bases and J by 8 bases, with 10 bases between them. About this clonotype itself: Its target is not known.

This sequence was found in a human donor in good health (CMV status not recorded). Some clones in this sample may be carry-over from other donors' samples. The source was CD8+ T cells from cultured PBMCs, collected from culture after CMV antigen stimulation. V usage is TRBV6-6 and J usage is TRBJ2-1, with unresolved D. DNA for the CDR3: TGTGCCAGCAGTTACGTGGGTTGGGATGAGCAGTTCTTC. It specifies CASSYVGWDEQFF.